This T cell receptor beta chain was identified during a study of cytomegalovirus exposure and HLA in healthy donors. Study results and limitations: Analysis performed later showed TCR beta chains linked to HLA being more clonally expanded than equally common others.

13 Jbeta primers and 60 Vbeta primers were used for the PCR. The table came from immunoSEQ multiplex PCR; TCRdb's copy has only in-frame clones and leaves some out. The table includes 200,000 to 250,000 clones, about 81% detected once. Notes on this clone: As yet, its antigen is unknown.

The CDR3 length is 14 residues. The specimen was PBMCs. The chain has TRBV12-1 and TRBJ1-1; the table's TRBD1 call for D was not verified on the DNA. TRBV12-1 is listed as a pseudogene. This sequence originates from a woman between 35 and 50 years old in good health and CMV-seropositive. For the CDR3, the DNA is TGTGCCAGCAGCTGGGGGCGGCAAAACACTGAAGCTTTCTTT. It translates to CASSWGRQNTEAFF.